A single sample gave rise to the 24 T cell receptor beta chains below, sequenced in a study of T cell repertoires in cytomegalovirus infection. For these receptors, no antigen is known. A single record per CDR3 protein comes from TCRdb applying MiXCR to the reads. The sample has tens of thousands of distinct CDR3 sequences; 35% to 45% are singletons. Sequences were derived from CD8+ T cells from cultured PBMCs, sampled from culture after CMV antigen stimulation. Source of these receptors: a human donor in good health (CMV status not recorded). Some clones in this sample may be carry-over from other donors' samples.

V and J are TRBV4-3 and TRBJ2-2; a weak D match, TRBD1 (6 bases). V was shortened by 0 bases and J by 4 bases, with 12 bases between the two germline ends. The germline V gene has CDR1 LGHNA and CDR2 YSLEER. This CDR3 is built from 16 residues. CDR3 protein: CASSQDLTGSTGELFF. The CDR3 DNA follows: TGCGCCAGCAGCCAAGATCTTACAGGGAGCACCGGGGAGCTGTTTTTT.

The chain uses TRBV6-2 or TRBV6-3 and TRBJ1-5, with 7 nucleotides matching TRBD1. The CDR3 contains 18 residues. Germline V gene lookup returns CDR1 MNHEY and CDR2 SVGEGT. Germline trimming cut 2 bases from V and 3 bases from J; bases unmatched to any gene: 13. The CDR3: CASSYLLGAGGANQPQHF. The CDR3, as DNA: TGTGCCAGCAGTTACCTTCTGGGGGCAGGGGGTGCCAATCAGCCCCAGCATTTT.

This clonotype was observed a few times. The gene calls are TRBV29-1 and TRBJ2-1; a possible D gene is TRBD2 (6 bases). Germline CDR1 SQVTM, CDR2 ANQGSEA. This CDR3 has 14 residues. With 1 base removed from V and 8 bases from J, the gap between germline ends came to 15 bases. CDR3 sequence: CSVEGQSGWYEQFF. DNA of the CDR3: TGCAGCGTTGAAGGGCAAAGCGGGTGGTATGAGCAGTTCTTC.

The CDR3, as DNA: TGTGCCAGCATACGGACTAGCGGTTACAATGAGCAGTTCTTC. It encodes CASIRTSGYNEQFF. The chain has TRBV27 and TRBJ2-1; 10 bases match TRBD2. The V and J ends lost 7 bases and 4 bases, in that order; junction bases with no gene match: 4. The CDR3 loop spans 14 amino acids. Germline CDR1 is MNHEY and CDR2 is SMNVEV (reference sequence).

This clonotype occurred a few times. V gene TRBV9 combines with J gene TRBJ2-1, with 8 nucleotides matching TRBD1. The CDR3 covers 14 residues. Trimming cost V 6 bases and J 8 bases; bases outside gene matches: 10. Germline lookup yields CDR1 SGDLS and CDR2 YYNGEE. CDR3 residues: CASTAQGAGDEQFF. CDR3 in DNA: TGTGCCAGCACCGCTCAGGGGGCTGGGGATGAGCAGTTCTTC.

CDR3 amino acids: CASSPRAGDSYNEQFF. DNA of the CDR3: TGTGCCAGCAGCCCCCGAGCGGGAGACTCCTACAATGAGCAGTTCTTC. The V gene is TRBV9, the J gene TRBJ2-1; 8 positions agree with TRBD2. Per germline, CDR1 SGDLS and CDR2 YYNGEE. The V and J ends lost 4 bases and 0 bases, in that order; junction bases with no gene match: 6. This CDR3 has 16 residues.

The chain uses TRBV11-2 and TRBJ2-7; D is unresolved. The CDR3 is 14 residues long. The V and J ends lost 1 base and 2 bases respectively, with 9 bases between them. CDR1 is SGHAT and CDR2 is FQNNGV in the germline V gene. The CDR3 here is CASSLAYDAYEQYF. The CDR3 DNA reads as TGTGCCAGCAGCTTAGCGTACGACGCCTACGAGCAGTACTTC.

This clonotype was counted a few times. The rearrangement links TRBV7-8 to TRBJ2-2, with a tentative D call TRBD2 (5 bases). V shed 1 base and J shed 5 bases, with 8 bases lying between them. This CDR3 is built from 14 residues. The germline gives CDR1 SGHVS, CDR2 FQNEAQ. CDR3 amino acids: CASSLGPGTGELFF. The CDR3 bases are TGTGCCAGCAGCTTAGGCCCGGGAACCGGGGAGCTGTTTTTT.

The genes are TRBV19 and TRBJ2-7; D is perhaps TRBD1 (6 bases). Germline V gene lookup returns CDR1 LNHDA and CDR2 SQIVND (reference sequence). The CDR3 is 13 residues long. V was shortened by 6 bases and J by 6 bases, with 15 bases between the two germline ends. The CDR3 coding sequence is TGTGCCAGTAGCTACAGGGTATTGGGCGAGCAGTACTTC. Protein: CASSYRVLGEQYF.

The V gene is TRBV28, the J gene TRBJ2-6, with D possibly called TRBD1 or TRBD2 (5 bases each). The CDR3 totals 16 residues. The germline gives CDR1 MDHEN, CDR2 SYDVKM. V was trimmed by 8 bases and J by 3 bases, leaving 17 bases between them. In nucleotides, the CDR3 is TGTGCCAGCGCTCCCAGAGGGGTTTTTGGGGCCAACGTCCTGACTTTC. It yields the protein CASAPRGVFGANVLTF.

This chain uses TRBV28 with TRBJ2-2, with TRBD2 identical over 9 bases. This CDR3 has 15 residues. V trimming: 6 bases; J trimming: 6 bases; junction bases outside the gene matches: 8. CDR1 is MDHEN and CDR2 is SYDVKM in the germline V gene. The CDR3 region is CASRRLAELPGELFF. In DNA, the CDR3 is TGTGCCAGCAGACGACTAGCGGAACTCCCCGGGGAGCTGTTTTTT.

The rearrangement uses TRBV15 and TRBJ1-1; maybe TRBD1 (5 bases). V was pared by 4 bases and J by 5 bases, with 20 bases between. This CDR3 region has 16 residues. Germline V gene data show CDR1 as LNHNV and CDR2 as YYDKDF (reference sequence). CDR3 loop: CATSKRPSQGGTEAFF. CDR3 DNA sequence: TGTGCCACCAGCAAGAGGCCTTCTCAGGGAGGGACTGAAGCTTTCTTT.

In DNA, the CDR3 is TGTGCCAGCAGTTTCGCGGGACAGGGGGCGAGCGAGCAGTACTTC. It codes for CASSFAGQGASEQYF. The chain combines TRBV6-1 with TRBJ2-7, with TRBD1 matching 12 bases. Germline CDR1 MNHNS, CDR2 SASEGT. The junction had 8 bases not matched to a gene; V was cut back by 5 bases and J by 6 bases. CDR3 length: 15 residues.

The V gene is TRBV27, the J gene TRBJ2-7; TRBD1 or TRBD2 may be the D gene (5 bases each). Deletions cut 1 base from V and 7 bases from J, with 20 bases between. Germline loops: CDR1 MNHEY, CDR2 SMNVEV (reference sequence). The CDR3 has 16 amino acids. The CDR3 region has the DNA TGTGCCAGCAGTTTATTTCCCGTGGGGGATCCAGGGGAGCAGTACTTC. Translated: CASSLFPVGDPGEQYF.

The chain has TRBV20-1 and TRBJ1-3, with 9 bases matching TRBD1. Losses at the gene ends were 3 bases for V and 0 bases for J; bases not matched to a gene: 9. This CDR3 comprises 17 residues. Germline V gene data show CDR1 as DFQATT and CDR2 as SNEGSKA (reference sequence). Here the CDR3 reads CSARGTGTISSGNTIYF. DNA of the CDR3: TGCAGTGCTAGGGGGACAGGGACCATCAGCTCTGGAAACACCATATATTTT.

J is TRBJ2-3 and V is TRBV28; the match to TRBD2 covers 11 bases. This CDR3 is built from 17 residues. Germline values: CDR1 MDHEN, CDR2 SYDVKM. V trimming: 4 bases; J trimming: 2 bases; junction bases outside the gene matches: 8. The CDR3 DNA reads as TGTGCCAGCAGTTCAACCGGACTAGCGGGTCTCACAGATACGCAGTATTTT. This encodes CASSSTGLAGLTDTQYF.

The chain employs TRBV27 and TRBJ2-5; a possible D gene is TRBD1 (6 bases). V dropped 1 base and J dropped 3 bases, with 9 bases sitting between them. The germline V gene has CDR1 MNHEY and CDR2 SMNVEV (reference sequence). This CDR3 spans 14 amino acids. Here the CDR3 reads CASSLYPGEETQYF. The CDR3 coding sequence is TGTGCCAGCAGTTTATACCCAGGGGAAGAGACCCAGTACTTC.

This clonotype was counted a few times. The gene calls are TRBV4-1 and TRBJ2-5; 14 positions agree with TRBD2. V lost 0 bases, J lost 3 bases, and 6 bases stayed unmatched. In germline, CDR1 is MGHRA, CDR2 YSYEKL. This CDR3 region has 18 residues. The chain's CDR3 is CASSQDPLGLAGEETQYF. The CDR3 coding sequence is TGCGCCAGCAGCCAAGACCCCCTGGGACTAGCGGGGGAAGAGACCCAGTACTTC.

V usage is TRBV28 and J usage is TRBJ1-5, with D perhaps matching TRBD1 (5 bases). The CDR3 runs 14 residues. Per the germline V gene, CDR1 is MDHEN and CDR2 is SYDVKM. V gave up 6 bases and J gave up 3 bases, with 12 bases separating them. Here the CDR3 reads CASSPTGPNQPQHF. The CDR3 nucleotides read TGTGCCAGCAGCCCTACGGGACCCAATCAGCCCCAGCATTTT.

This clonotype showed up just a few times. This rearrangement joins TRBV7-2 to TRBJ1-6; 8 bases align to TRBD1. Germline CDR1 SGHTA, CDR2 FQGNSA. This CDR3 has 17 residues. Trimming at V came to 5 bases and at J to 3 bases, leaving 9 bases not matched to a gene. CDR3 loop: CASSDTDRGGYNSPLHF. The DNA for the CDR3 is TGTGCCAGCAGCGATACTGACAGGGGTGGCTATAATTCACCCCTCCACTTT.

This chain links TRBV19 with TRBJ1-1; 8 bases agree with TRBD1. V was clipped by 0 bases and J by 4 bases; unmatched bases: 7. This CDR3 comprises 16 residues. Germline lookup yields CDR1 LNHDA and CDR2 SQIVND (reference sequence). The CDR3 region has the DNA TGTGCCAGTAGTATAGACTCCCAGGGGGCCGGCACTGAAGCTTTCTTT. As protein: CASSIDSQGAGTEAFF.

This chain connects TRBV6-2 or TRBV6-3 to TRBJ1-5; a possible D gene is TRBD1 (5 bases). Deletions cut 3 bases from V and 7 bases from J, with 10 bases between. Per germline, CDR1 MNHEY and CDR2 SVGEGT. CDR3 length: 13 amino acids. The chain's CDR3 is CASSYPGTQPQHF. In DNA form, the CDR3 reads TGTGCCAGCAGTTATCCAGGGACCCAGCCCCAGCATTTT.

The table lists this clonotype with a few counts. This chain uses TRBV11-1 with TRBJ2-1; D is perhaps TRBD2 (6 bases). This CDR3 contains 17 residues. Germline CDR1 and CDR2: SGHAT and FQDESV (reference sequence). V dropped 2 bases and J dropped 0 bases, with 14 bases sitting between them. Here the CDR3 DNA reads TGTGCCAGCAGCTTAAGGAGGGGTAGGAGCTCCTACAATGAGCAGTTCTTC. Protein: CASSLRRGRSSYNEQFF.

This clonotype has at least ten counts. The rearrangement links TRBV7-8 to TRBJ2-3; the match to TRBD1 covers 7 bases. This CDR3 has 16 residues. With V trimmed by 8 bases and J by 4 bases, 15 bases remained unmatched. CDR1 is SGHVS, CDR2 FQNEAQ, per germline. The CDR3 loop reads CASVEMTGLTADTQYF. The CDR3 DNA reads TGTGCCAGCGTGGAGATGACAGGGTTAACGGCAGATACGCAGTATTTT.